This TCR beta chain was identified during a study of shared clonotypes between healthy human individuals. Produced via immunoSEQ multiplex PCR; TCRdb's table is partial and in-frame only. This table holds about 1 million clones, about 80% found once. V lost 4 bases to trimming and J lost 2 bases, with 9 bases between them. The CDR3 is 14 amino acids. Germline V gives CDR1 LNHDA, CDR2 SQIVND (reference sequence). Partitioning of CD4+ cells yielded a CD45RA+ naive subset and a CD45RA-negative memory subset. This clone was seen at least ten times. Other DNA sequences of this sample code for an identical CDR3.

This receptor was identified in a man between 18 and 29 years old in good health. Specimen: memory CD4+ T cells sorted from blood. The subset was: CD45RA-negative fraction. This chain links TRBV19 with TRBJ1-3; D unclear. The CDR3 here is CASSTSGPGNTIYF. The CDR3 DNA follows: TGTGCCAGTAGTACCTCAGGCCCTGGAAACACCATATATTTT.